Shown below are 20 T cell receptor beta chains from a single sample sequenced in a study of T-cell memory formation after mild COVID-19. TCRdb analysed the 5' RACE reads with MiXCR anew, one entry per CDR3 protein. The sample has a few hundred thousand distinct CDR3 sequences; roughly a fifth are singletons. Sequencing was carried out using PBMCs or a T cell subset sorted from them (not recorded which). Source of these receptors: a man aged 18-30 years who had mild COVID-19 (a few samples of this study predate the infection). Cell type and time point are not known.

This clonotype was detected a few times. CDR3 residues: CASSYDEGSYRPTEAFF. In DNA form, the CDR3 reads TGTGCCAGCAGTTACGACGAGGGGTCGTATAGACCCACTGAAGCTTTCTTT. The chain joins TRBV6-5 to TRBJ1-1, with D maybe TRBD1 (5 bases). With 2 bases removed from V and 4 bases from J, the gap between germline ends came to 20 bases. This CDR3 contains 17 residues. Germline CDR1 reads MNHEY; CDR2 reads SVGAGI.

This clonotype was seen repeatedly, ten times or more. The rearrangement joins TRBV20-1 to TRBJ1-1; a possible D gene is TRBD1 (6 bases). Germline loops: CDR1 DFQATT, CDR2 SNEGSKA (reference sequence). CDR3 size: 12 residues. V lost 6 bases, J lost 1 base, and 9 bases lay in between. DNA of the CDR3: TGCAGTGCCGTACAGGGGAACACTGAAGCTTTCTTT. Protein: CSAVQGNTEAFF.

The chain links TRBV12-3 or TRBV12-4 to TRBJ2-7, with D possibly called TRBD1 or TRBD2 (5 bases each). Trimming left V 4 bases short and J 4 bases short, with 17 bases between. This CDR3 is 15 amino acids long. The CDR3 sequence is CASSSRLSWGYEQYF. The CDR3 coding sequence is TGTGCCAGCAGTTCTCGTCTCTCTTGGGGGTACGAGCAGTACTTC.

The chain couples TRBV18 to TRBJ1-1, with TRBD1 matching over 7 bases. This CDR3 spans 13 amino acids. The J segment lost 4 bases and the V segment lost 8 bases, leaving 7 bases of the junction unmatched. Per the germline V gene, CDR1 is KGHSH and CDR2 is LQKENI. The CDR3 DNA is TGTGCCAGCAGTCCTCAGGGGGGCACTGAAGCTTTCTTT. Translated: CASSPQGGTEAFF.

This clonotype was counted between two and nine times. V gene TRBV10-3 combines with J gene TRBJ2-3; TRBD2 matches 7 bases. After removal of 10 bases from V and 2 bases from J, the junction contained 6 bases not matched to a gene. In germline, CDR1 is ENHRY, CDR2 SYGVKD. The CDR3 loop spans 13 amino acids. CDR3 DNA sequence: TGTGCCAGCCAGCGGGGTTCCACAGATACGCAGTATTTT. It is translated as CASQRGSTDTQYF.

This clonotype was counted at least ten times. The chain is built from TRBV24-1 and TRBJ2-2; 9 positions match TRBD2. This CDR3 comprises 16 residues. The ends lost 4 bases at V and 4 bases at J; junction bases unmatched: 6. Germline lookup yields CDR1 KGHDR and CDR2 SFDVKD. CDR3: CATSDSSGGLTGELFF. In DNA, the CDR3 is TGTGCCACCAGTGACTCCAGCGGGGGGCTCACCGGGGAGCTGTTTTTT.

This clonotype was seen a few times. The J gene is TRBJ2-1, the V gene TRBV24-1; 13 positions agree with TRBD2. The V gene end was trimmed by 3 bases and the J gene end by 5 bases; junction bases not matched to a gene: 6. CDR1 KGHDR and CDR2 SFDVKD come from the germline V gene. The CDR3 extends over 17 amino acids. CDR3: CATSDGGLAGVNNEQFF. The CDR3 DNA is TGTGCCACCAGTGATGGCGGACTAGCGGGGGTTAACAATGAGCAGTTCTTC.

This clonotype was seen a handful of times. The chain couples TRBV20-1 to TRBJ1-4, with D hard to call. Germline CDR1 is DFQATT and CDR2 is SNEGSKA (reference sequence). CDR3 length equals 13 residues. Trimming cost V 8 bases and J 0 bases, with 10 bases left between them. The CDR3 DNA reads TGCAGTTCGCGACGCTCAACTAATGAAAAACTGTTTTTT. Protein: CSSRRSTNEKLFF.

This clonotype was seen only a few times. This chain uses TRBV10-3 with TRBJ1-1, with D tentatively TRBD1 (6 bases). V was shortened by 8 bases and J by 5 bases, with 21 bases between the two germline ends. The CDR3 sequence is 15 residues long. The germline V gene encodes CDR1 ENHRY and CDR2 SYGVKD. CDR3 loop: CAISRGTGQGTEAFF. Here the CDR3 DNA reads TGTGCCATCTCAAGGGGGACGGGGCAGGGGACTGAAGCTTTCTTT.

For the CDR3, the DNA is TGCAGTGCGCGTGGCAGGGGGGGTAGCAATCAGCCCCAGCATTTT. This translates into CSARGRGGSNQPQHF. The chain uses TRBV20-1 and TRBJ1-5; 7 nucleotides agree with TRBD1. Germline V gives CDR1 DFQATT, CDR2 SNEGSKA (reference sequence). The CDR3 has 15 amino acids. The junction had 8 bases not matched to a gene; V was cut back by 6 bases and J by 0 bases.

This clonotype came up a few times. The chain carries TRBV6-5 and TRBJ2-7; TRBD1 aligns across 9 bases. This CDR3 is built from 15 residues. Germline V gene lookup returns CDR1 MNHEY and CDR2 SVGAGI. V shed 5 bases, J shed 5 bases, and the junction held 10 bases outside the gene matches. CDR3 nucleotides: TGTGCCAGCAGTCCCTCCGGGACAGGGACGAACGAGCAGTACGTC. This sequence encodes CASSPSGTGTNEQYV.

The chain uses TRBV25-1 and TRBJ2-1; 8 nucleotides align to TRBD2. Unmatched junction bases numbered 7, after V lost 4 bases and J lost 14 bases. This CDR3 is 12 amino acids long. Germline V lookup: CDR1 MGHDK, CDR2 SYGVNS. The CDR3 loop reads CASSVSGGREFF. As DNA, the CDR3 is TGTGCCAGCAGTGTGTCGGGGGGGAGGGAGTTCTTC.

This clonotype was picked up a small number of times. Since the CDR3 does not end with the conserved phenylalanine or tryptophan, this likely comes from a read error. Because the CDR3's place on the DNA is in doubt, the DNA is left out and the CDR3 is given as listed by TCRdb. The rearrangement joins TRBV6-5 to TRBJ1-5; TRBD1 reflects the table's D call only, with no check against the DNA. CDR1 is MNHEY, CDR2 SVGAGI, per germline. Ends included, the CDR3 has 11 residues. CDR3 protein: CASRRRSRVAL.

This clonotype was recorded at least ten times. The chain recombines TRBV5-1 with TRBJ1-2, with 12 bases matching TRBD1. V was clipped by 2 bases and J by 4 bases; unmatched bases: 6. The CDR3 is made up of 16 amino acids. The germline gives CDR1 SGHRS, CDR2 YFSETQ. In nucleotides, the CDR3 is TGCGCCAGCAGCTTAACCGGGACAGGGGGCAGCTATGGCTACACCTTC. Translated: CASSLTGTGGSYGYTF.

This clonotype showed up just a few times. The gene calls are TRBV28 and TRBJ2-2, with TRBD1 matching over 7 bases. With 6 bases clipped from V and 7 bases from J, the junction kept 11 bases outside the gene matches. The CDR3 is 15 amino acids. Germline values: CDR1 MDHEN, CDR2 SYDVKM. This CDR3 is CASSSDRAYGGELFF. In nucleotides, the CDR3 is TGTGCCAGCAGCTCCGACAGGGCGTATGGCGGGGAGCTGTTTTTT.

CDR3 bases: TGTGCCAGCAGCTCGGCAGGGGGGTCGGGCAATGAGCAGTTCTTC. It translates to CASSSAGGSGNEQFF. This sequence joins TRBV7-2 and TRBJ2-1; weak D call: TRBD1 (7 bases). Trimming took off 4 bases at V and 6 bases at J, with 16 bases between the two ends. The CDR3 has 15 amino acids. The V gene's germline CDR1 is SGHTA and CDR2 FQGNSA.

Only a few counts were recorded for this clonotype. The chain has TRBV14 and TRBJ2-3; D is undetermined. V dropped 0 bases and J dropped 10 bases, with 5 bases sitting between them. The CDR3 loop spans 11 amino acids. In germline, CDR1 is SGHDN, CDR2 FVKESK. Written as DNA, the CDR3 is TGTGCCAGCAGCCAAGAACTTGCGCAGTATTTT. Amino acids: CASSQELAQYF.

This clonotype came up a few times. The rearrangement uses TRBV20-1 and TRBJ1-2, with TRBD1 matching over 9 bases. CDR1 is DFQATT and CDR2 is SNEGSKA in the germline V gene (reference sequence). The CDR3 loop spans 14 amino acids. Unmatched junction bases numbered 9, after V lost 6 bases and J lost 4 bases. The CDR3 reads CSAGRTGESYGYTF. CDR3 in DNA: TGCAGTGCGGGTCGGACAGGGGAGAGCTATGGCTACACCTTC.

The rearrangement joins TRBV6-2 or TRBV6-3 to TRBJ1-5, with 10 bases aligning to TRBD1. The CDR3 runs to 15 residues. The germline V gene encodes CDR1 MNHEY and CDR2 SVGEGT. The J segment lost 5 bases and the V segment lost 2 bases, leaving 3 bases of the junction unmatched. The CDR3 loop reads CASSYDRGRDQPQHF. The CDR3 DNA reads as TGTGCCAGCAGTTACGACAGGGGGCGGGATCAGCCCCAGCATTTT.

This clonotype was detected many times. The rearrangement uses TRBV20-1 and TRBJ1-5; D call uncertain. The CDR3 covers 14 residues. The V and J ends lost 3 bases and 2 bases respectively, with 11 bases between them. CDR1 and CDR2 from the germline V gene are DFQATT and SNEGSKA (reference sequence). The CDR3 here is CSASREIGNQPQHF. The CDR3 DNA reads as TGCAGTGCTAGCCGGGAAATCGGCAATCAGCCCCAGCATTTT.